This T cell receptor beta chain emerged from a study of lymphopenia after photon versus proton radiotherapy. Study results and caveats: Relative stability marked proton patients; photon patients lost diversity and naive cells.

Germline values: CDR1 SGHNT, CDR2 YENEEA. The CDR3 is 14 amino acids. Trimming left V 1 base short and J 4 bases short, with 9 bases between. To note about this clone: Its antigen is unknown.

This table comes from immunoSEQ multiplex PCR, and its TCRdb copy is limited to in-frame clones, with some not included. Among 15,000 to 20,000 clones listed, roughly 88% were seen once. The sequence was collected from a man in his 70s with pancreatic cancer. The rearrangement uses TRBV11-3 and TRBJ2-3; TRBD1 might be the D (6 bases). Sequences were derived from peripheral blood, sampled from a patient treated with proton-based radiotherapy. CDR3 residues: CASSLAGHPDTQYF. The CDR3 nucleotides read TGTGCCAGCAGCTTAGCGGGACACCCAGATACGCAGTATTTT.